These 18 T cell receptor beta chains came from one sample sequenced in a study of cytomegalovirus exposure and HLA in healthy donors. 60 Vbeta and 13 Jbeta primers were used in PCR. Sequencing was performed with immunoSEQ multiplex PCR; in TCRdb, only in-frame clones are kept and a portion is missing. Of approximately 160,000 clones detected, about three quarters appear once; the ten largest clones hold roughly 0.76%. The sample consisted of PBMCs. The source of these receptors is a female donor in good health and CMV-seronegative.

In this sample, this clone turned up once. The chain employs TRBV7-8 and TRBJ2-7; TRBD1 aligns across 9 bases. With 5 bases clipped from V and 2 bases from J, the junction kept 7 bases outside the gene matches. The CDR3 consists of 15 residues. Germline loops: CDR1 SGHVS, CDR2 FQNEAQ. CDR3 DNA: TGTGCCAGCAGCCGTCTAAGACAGGGGGCCTACGAGCAGTACTTC. It yields the protein CASSRLRQGAYEQYF.

In its sample, this clone was seen a few times. This rearrangement joins TRBV10-1 to TRBJ2-5; 9 bases align to TRBD1. The CDR3 runs to 12 residues. Germline CDR1 is WNHNN and CDR2 is SYGVQD (reference sequence). V shed 10 bases and J 5 bases; nucleotides not matched to a gene: 5. The CDR3: CAITGGMETQYF. CDR3 DNA: TGCGCCATCACAGGGGGCATGGAGACCCAGTACTTC.

This clone was seen a handful of times. The chain joins TRBV7-8 to TRBJ2-1; 13 nucleotides line up with TRBD2. Germline CDR1 SGHVS, CDR2 FQNEAQ. The CDR3 covers 13 residues. The J segment lost 13 bases and the V segment lost 3 bases, leaving 3 bases of the junction unmatched. The CDR3 DNA reads TGTGCCAGCAGCTTGGGGACTAGCGGGGTACAGTTCTTC. Protein: CASSLGTSGVQFF. The whole variable domain, remainder taken from reference TRBV7-8 and TRBJ2-1, is GAGVSQSPRYKVAKRGQDVALRCDPISGHVSLFWYQQALGQGPEFLTYFQNEAQLDKSGLPSDRFFAERPEGSVSTLKIQRTQQEDSAVYLCASSLGTSGVQFFGPGTRLTVL.

The chain employs TRBV27 and TRBJ1-2; D ambiguous. Germline V gene lookup returns CDR1 MNHEY and CDR2 SMNVEV (reference sequence). V shed 3 bases and J shed 5 bases, with 13 bases lying between them. This CDR3 spans 14 amino acids. The CDR3 region is CASSLMGRRYGYTF. CDR3 nucleotide sequence: TGTGCCAGCAGTTTGATGGGTAGGAGGTATGGCTACACCTTC.

The rearrangement links TRBV12-5 to TRBJ1-3; D is unclear. The CDR3 is 15 residues long. V was shortened by 0 bases and J by 0 bases, with 6 bases between the two germline ends. Germline values: CDR1 LGHNT, CDR2 FRNRAP. The CDR3 here is CASGLVGSSGNTIYF. Here the CDR3 DNA reads TGTGCTAGTGGTTTGGTGGGCAGCTCTGGAAACACCATATATTTT. Complete variable domain (other parts from reference TRBV12-5 and TRBJ1-3): DARVTQTPRHKVTEMGQEVTMRCQPILGHNTVFWYRQTMMQGLELLAYFRNRAPLDDSGMPKDRFSAEMPDATLATLKIQPSEPRDSAVYFCASGLVGSSGNTIYFGEGSWLTVV.

To note about this clone: The sample carries other DNA sequences with the same CDR3. The chain has TRBV5-1 and TRBJ2-3; 9 bases map to TRBD2. Germline CDR1 reads SGHRS; CDR2 reads YFSETQ. This CDR3 region has 17 residues. J lost 0 bases, V lost 0 bases, and 5 bases had no gene match. The DNA for the CDR3 is TGCGCCAGCAGCTTGGGTGCGGGGGGGCCCAGCACAGATACGCAGTATTTT. Protein product: CASSLGAGGPSTDTQYF.

The CDR3, as DNA: TGTGCCAGCTCCGGGGATTTCGCTAACTATGGCTACACCTTC. It specifies CASSGDFANYGYTF. The rearrangement joins TRBV28 to TRBJ1-2; D remains unclear. The CDR3 is 14 amino acids. Germline CDR1 reads MDHEN; CDR2 reads SYDVKM. The V gene lost 8 bases and the J gene lost 0 bases, with 13 bases spanning the gap.

The chain couples TRBV5-6 to TRBJ1-4; 7 positions agree with TRBD1. J gave up 5 bases and V 0 bases, and 4 bases lay outside the gene matches. From germline, CDR1 is SGHDT and CDR2 YYEEEE. This CDR3 has 15 residues. CDR3 sequence (DNA): TGTGCCAGCAGCTTGGGGACAGGACGAAATGAAAAACTGTTTTTT. Protein sequence: CASSLGTGRNEKLFF. Full variable domain (rest looked up from reference TRBV5-6 and TRBJ1-4): DAGVTQSPTHLIKTRGQQVTLRCSPKSGHDTVSWYQQALGQGPQFIFQYYEEEERQRGNFPDRFSGHQFPNYSSELNVNALLLGDSALYLCASSLGTGRNEKLFFGSGTQLSVL.

This chain joins TRBV9 and TRBJ1-2; 7 nucleotides agree with TRBD1. The J segment lost 4 bases and the V segment lost 4 bases, leaving 10 bases of the junction unmatched. The germline V gene encodes CDR1 SGDLS and CDR2 YYNGEE. The CDR3 sequence is 15 residues long. The CDR3 is CASSPGGTEGYGYTF. The CDR3 DNA is TGTGCCAGCAGCCCAGGAGGGACAGAGGGCTATGGCTACACCTTC.

The chain carries TRBV9 and TRBJ2-7; weak D call: TRBD1 (5 bases). The germline V and J ends were trimmed by 3 bases and 6 bases, with 16 bases remaining between them. Germline V gene lookup returns CDR1 SGDLS and CDR2 YYNGEE. This CDR3 has 14 amino acids. CDR3 region: CASSEEQGVSEQYF. The CDR3 nucleotides are TGTGCCAGCAGCGAGGAACAAGGGGTGAGCGAGCAGTACTTC.

The chain employs TRBV28 and TRBJ2-7, with a weak D call TRBD1 (6 bases). The germline V gene encodes CDR1 MDHEN and CDR2 SYDVKM. The CDR3 is made up of 12 amino acids. Trimming stripped 5 bases from V and 4 bases from J, with 9 bases between. CDR3 coding DNA: TGTGCCAGCAGTACCCAGGGGTACGAGCAGTACTTC. Translation: CASSTQGYEQYF.

The rearrangement uses TRBV5-6 and TRBJ2-5, with 11 bases that match TRBD2. V dropped 2 bases and J dropped 2; count of bases not matched to a gene: 5. The germline V gene encodes CDR1 SGHDT and CDR2 YYEEEE. This CDR3 comprises 16 residues. The CDR3 spells CASSFRRTSGQETQYF. The CDR3 DNA sequence: TGTGCCAGCAGCTTCCGTCGGACTAGCGGGCAAGAGACCCAGTACTTC.

The gene calls are TRBV30 and TRBJ1-5, with 9 bases fitting TRBD1. Germline assignment: CDR1 GTSNPN and CDR2 SVGIG (reference sequence). The CDR3 length is 15 residues. V lost 2 bases to trimming and J lost 5 bases; unmatched junction nucleotides: 7. The DNA of the CDR3 is TGTGCCTGGAGTCCAGACAGGGGGATCGATCAGCCCCAGCATTTT. Residues: CAWSPDRGIDQPQHF. Combining the CDR3 with reference TRBV30 and TRBJ1-5 gives the whole variable domain SQTIHQWPATLVQPVGSPLSLECTVEGTSNPNLYWYRQAAGRGLQLLFYSVGIGQISSEVPQNLSASRPQDRQFILSSKKLLLSDSGFYLCAWSPDRGIDQPQHFGDGTRLSIL.

The DNA of the CDR3 is TGTGCCAGCTCACCCCTCATGGGGGCCAACACTGAAGCTTTCTTT. This encodes CASSPLMGANTEAFF. The chain uses TRBV18 and TRBJ1-1; tentative D call: TRBD1 (6 bases). The V and J ends lost 3 bases and 2 bases respectively, with 13 bases between them. CDR1 and CDR2 (germline): KGHSH, LQKENI. The CDR3 is 15 residues long.

This rearrangement joins TRBV19 to TRBJ2-6, with D possibly being TRBD2 (6 bases). V was pared by 3 bases and J by 0 bases, with 9 bases between. CDR3 length: 16 amino acids. The germline V gene encodes CDR1 LNHDA and CDR2 SQIVND (reference sequence). For the CDR3, the DNA is TGTGCCAGTAGTATGGGGACTCACTCTGGGGCCAACGTCCTGACTTTC. Translated: CASSMGTHSGANVLTF.

V usage is TRBV6-5 and J usage is TRBJ1-6; 8 bases match TRBD1. The CDR3 covers 14 residues. Germline CDR1 and CDR2: MNHEY and SVGAGI. Unmatched junction bases numbered 4, after V lost 2 bases and J lost 10 bases. CDR3: CASSYDRGSSPLHF. The CDR3 coding sequence is TGTGCCAGCAGTTACGACAGGGGATCCTCACCCCTCCACTTT.

In its sample, this clone was seen a few times. The CDR3 loop reads CASSSLRGRNYGYTF. The CDR3 DNA follows: TGTGCCAGCAGCTCACTGAGGGGGCGGAACTATGGCTACACCTTC. The chain uses TRBV7-2 and TRBJ1-2; 7 bases line up with TRBD1. The CDR3 consists of 15 residues. Germline V gene lookup returns CDR1 SGHTA and CDR2 FQGNSA. V lost 4 bases and J lost 2; bases outside the gene matches: 7.

This clone showed up just a few times. V and J are TRBV7-2 and TRBJ2-1; D might be TRBD2 (5 bases). CDR1 is SGHTA and CDR2 is FQGNSA in the germline V gene. This CDR3 has 15 amino acids. V lost 1 base and J 7 bases, leaving 14 bases between the germline ends. The CDR3 DNA reads as TGTGCCAGCAGCTTAGGTCTAGCTCACGGGAATGAGCAGTTCTTC. Its protein product is CASSLGLAHGNEQFF.